This T cell receptor (beta chain) originates from a study of T cells after yellow fever vaccination. Study-wide results and limits: Among primary-vaccination clones, most reappeared after the booster, at around 97% for CD4 and approximately 88% for CD8.

One entry per CDR3 protein, called by TCRdb with MiXCR from the 5' RACE reads. The sample carries nearly 550,000 distinct CDR3 sequences, under 25% recorded once. On this clonotype itself: Antigen: not known.

The V end lost 0 bases, the J end lost 7 bases, and 18 bases lay between the germline ends. The CDR3 is made up of 15 amino acids. Germline V gives CDR1 DFQATT, CDR2 SNEGSKA (reference sequence). The sequence derives from a man aged 30 to 39 who received the YFV17D yellow fever vaccine. The chain is built from TRBV20-1 and TRBJ1-2, with D possibly matching TRBD1 (5 bases). The sequenced sample was PBMCs, obtained 15 days after the yellow fever booster vaccination. This CDR3 is CSAREGRGRRAGYTF. CDR3 DNA sequence: TGCAGTGCTAGAGAGGGGCGGGGACGGCGGGCTGGCTACACCTTC.